The TCR beta chain described here comes from a study of cytomegalovirus exposure and HLA in healthy donors. Study-level findings and limits: There were three CMV-associated chains whose specificity for CMV antigens was confirmed in vitro. Some public TCRs appeared in many individuals, while most sequences were rare.

CDR1 is SGHVS, CDR2 FQNEAQ, per germline. This CDR3 region has 11 residues. V lost 5 bases, J lost 14 bases, and 13 bases lay in between. In regard to this clone: Its antigen remains unknown.

Repertoires were generated with immunoSEQ multiplex PCR, while TCRdb's copy carries only in-frame clones and drops some. This sample has tens of thousands of clones, with less than 95% found just once. The receptor's source is a woman under 30 in good health and CMV-seronegative. The sequenced material came from PBMCs. This chain uses TRBV7-8 with TRBJ2-1; D is unclear. CDR3 coding DNA: TGTGCCAGCAGCCCCGCCTCCGAGGAGTTCTTC. Protein sequence: CASSPASEEFF.